The 20 T cell receptor beta chains given below trace back to one sample, sequenced in a study of T cell changes during pregnancy in multiple sclerosis. The repertoire was sequenced with immunoSEQ multiplex PCR; TCRdb's copy has only in-frame clones and lacks some. The sample lists approximately 53,000 clones; just over 90% were seen once. The sample consisted of CD4+ T cells from peripheral blood mononuclear cells, taken before pregnancy. The receptors here all came from a female donor with multiple sclerosis, enrolled in a pregnancy study.

This clone appeared once. This chain joins TRBV9 and TRBJ2-3, with TRBD1 matching 9 bases. The CDR3 has 16 residues. CDR1 and CDR2 from the germline V gene are SGDLS and YYNGEE. V shed 3 bases, J shed 0 bases, and the junction held 5 bases outside the gene matches. For the CDR3, the DNA is TGTGCCAGCAGCGAGGGACAGGGAAGGAGCACAGATACGCAGTATTTT. Encoded protein: CASSEGQGRSTDTQYF.

This chain uses TRBV27 with TRBJ2-2; tentatively, D is TRBD2 (6 bases). Germline V gene data show CDR1 as MNHEY and CDR2 as SMNVEV (reference sequence). The CDR3 contains 16 residues. V dropped 1 base and J dropped 5 bases, with 14 bases sitting between them. Written as DNA, the CDR3 is TGTGCCAGCAGTTTATTCGGACTAACGGCGACCGGGGAGCTGTTTTTT. Its protein is CASSLFGLTATGELFF.

This rearrangement joins TRBV11-1 to TRBJ2-3; D perhaps matches TRBD1 (7 bases). CDR1 and CDR2 (germline): SGHAT, FQDESV (reference sequence). The CDR3 is 15 residues long. Trimming cost V 5 bases and J 2 bases, with 14 bases left between them. CDR3 sequence: CASSQGGRDTDTQYF. CDR3 nucleotide sequence: TGTGCCAGCAGCCAGGGGGGCAGGGACACAGATACGCAGTATTTT.

The count of this clone is one. This rearrangement joins TRBV7-9 to TRBJ2-7; 7 bases match TRBD2. J lost 3 bases, V lost 1 base, and 0 bases had no gene match. From germline, CDR1 is SEHNR and CDR2 FQNEAQ (reference sequence). CDR3 size: 13 residues. CDR3 in DNA: TGTGCCAGCAGCTTAGGGGGGGGCTACGAGCAGTACTTC. Its protein product is CASSLGGGYEQYF.

V is TRBV5-1 and J is TRBJ1-1, with D possibly matching TRBD1 (6 bases). Germline CDR1 reads SGHRS; CDR2 reads YFSETQ. There are 17 residues in the CDR3. The ends were cut back, 4 bases at V and 1 base at J, with 20 bases in the middle. The CDR3 DNA follows: TGCGCCAGCAGCGGGGGTTTCAGGGGCCGGGGGAACACTGAAGCTTTCTTT. Translation gives CASSGGFRGRGNTEAFF. The complete variable domain, with remaining parts taken from reference TRBV5-1 and TRBJ1-1, reads KAGVTQTPRYLIKTRGQQVTLSCSPISGHRSVSWYQQTPGQGLQFLFEYFSETQRNKGNFPGRFSGRQFSNSRSEMNVSTLELGDSALYLCASSGGFRGRGNTEAFFGQGTRLTVV.

The rearrangement uses TRBV5-8 and TRBJ1-2; TRBD1 might be the D (5 bases). The CDR3 length is 17 residues. The V gene's germline CDR1 is SGHTS and CDR2 YDEGEE. The V end was cut by 5 bases, the J end by 5 bases, with 25 bases between. CDR3 nucleotide sequence: TGTGCCAGCAGAAAATCTCCGGCCAGGGCTTTCCCTTATGGCTACACCTTC. Its protein is CASRKSPARAFPYGYTF.

The rearrangement joins TRBV6-5 to TRBJ2-3; D may be TRBD1 (6 bases). CDR3 length equals 16 residues. The V gene's germline CDR1 is MNHEY and CDR2 SVGAGI. V gave up 0 bases and J gave up 6 bases, with 16 bases separating them. The CDR3 DNA sequence: TGTGCCAGCAGTTACTCCAGGGGTGCCAAGGGCGATACGCAGTATTTT. It specifies CASSYSRGAKGDTQYF.

The sample holds many counts of this clone. This CDR3 is also generated by other DNA sequences in the sample. The V gene is TRBV14, the J gene TRBJ1-4, with D perhaps TRBD1 (5 bases). The V gene lost 4 bases and the J gene lost 2 bases, with 5 bases spanning the gap. From germline, CDR1 is SGHDN and CDR2 FVKESK. The CDR3 covers 13 residues. For the CDR3, the DNA is TGTGCCAGCAGCCGGGGCACTAATGAAAAACTGTTTTTT. This encodes CASSRGTNEKLFF.

The chain recombines TRBV7-2 with TRBJ1-4; unclear D gene. Trimming removed 1 base from V and 11 bases from J, with 11 bases in between. The CDR3 length is 13 residues. Germline CDR1 reads SGHTA; CDR2 reads FQGNSA. The CDR3 loop is CASSLVEGSKLFF. The CDR3 region has the DNA TGTGCCAGCAGCTTAGTCGAGGGTTCGAAACTGTTTTTT.

The gene calls are TRBV5-1 and TRBJ2-2; 10 nucleotides line up with TRBD2. This CDR3 contains 21 residues. With 2 bases clipped from V and 3 bases from J, the junction kept 19 bases outside the gene matches. Germline loops: CDR1 SGHRS, CDR2 YFSETQ. CDR3 bases: TGCGCCAGCAGCTTAGGTCAGTCTAGCGGGAGCTATTGGTTGGACACCGGGGAGCTGTTTTTT. Its translation: CASSLGQSSGSYWLDTGELFF.

The CDR3 loop reads CASSEFRAGDTQYF. The CDR3 bases are TGTGCCAGCAGTGAATTCCGGGCGGGAGATACGCAGTATTTT. The chain combines TRBV25-1 with TRBJ2-3; D is possibly TRBD2 (5 bases). The ends were cut back, 1 base at V and 5 bases at J, with 10 bases in the middle. The CDR3 loop spans 14 amino acids. Per the germline V gene, CDR1 is MGHDK and CDR2 is SYGVNS.

In DNA, the CDR3 is TGCGCCAGCAGCCCTCTAGCGGGACAACCTCGTGAGCAGTTCTTC. This sequence encodes CASSPLAGQPREQFF. The V and J genes are TRBV5-1 and TRBJ2-1; 9 positions agree with TRBD2. V shed 4 bases, J shed 9 bases, and the junction held 11 bases outside the gene matches. This CDR3 region has 15 residues. Germline assignment: CDR1 SGHRS and CDR2 YFSETQ. The variable domain in full, completed from reference TRBV5-1 and TRBJ2-1, reads KAGVTQTPRYLIKTRGQQVTLSCSPISGHRSVSWYQQTPGQGLQFLFEYFSETQRNKGNFPGRFSGRQFSNSRSEMNVSTLELGDSALYLCASSPLAGQPREQFFGPGTRLTVL.

The V gene is TRBV7-9, the J gene TRBJ2-4, with unresolved D. Trimming took 5 bases from V and 8 from J, leaving 16 bases between them. The CDR3 runs to 14 residues. In germline, CDR1 is SEHNR, CDR2 FQNEAQ (reference sequence). The CDR3 DNA follows: TGTGCCAGCAGCCAGTTTATTACTCAGGACATTCAGTACTTC. Its protein is CASSQFITQDIQYF. The variable domain in full, completed from reference TRBV7-9 and TRBJ2-4, reads DTGVSQNPRHKITKRGQNVTFRCDPISEHNRLYWYRQTLGQGPEFLTYFQNEAQLEKSRLLSDRFSAERPKGSFSTLEIQRTEQGDSAMYLCASSQFITQDIQYFGAGTRLSVL.

This clone has only one observation. V usage is TRBV11-2 and J usage is TRBJ1-5; TRBD1 is a possible D gene (6 bases). The CDR3 consists of 13 residues. The V end was cut by 6 bases, the J end by 4 bases, with 10 bases between. CDR1 is SGHAT and CDR2 is FQNNGV in the germline V gene. As DNA, the CDR3 is TGTGCCAGCAGTGTTCAGGGGAATCAGCCCCAGCATTTT. It codes for CASSVQGNQPQHF. Together with reference TRBV11-2 and TRBJ1-5, the CDR3 gives the full variable domain: EAGVAQSPRYKIIEKRQSVAFWCNPISGHATLYWYQQILGQGPKLLIQFQNNGVVDDSQLPKDRFSAERLKGVDSTLKIQPAKLEDSAVYLCASSVQGNQPQHFGDGTRLSIL.

This clone occurred a few times. The gene calls are TRBV7-2 and TRBJ1-5; D is possibly TRBD1 (6 bases). Germline V gene lookup returns CDR1 SGHTA and CDR2 FQGNSA. V gave up 5 bases and J gave up 2 bases, with 10 bases separating them. This CDR3 contains 14 residues. The CDR3 is CASSGNRGNQPQHF. The CDR3 nucleotides are TGTGCCAGCAGCGGTAACAGGGGCAATCAGCCCCAGCATTTT.

The V gene is TRBV29-1, the J gene TRBJ1-3; 8 bases fit TRBD1. This CDR3 has 14 residues. The germline V gene encodes CDR1 SQVTM and CDR2 ANQGSEA. V dropped 4 bases and J dropped 4; count of bases not matched to a gene: 6. This chain's CDR3 is CSVAHRGSGNTIYF. The CDR3 DNA is TGCAGCGTTGCGCACAGGGGGTCCGGAAACACCATATATTTT.

This clone was detected only once. This chain uses TRBV19 with TRBJ2-5, with 12 bases aligning to TRBD1. Germline CDR1 is LNHDA and CDR2 is SQIVND (reference sequence). The CDR3 runs to 14 residues. The V segment lost 8 bases and the J segment 4 bases; nucleotides outside the gene matches: 5. In DNA form, the CDR3 reads TGTGCCAGTCGGGGACAGGGGGCAGGAGAGACCCAGTACTTC. Protein: CASRGQGAGETQYF.

This sequence joins TRBV5-1 and TRBJ2-1; D possibly corresponds to TRBD1 (5 bases). CDR3 length: 16 amino acids. V lost 4 bases and J lost 5, with 19 bases in between. Germline loops: CDR1 SGHRS, CDR2 YFSETQ. CDR3 loop: CASSVLMVATDNEQFF. The CDR3 coding sequence is TGCGCCAGCAGCGTGTTGATGGTCGCGACAGACAATGAGCAGTTCTTC.

The rearrangement uses TRBV2 and TRBJ2-2; TRBD1 aligns across 7 bases. J gave up 0 bases and V 6 bases, and 4 bases lay outside the gene matches. The CDR3 is 15 residues long. The germline V gene has CDR1 SNHLY and CDR2 FYNNEI. The CDR3 loop is CASRATGTNTGELFF. CDR3 bases: TGTGCCAGCAGAGCGACAGGGACGAACACCGGGGAGCTGTTTTTT. Supplemented by reference TRBV2 and TRBJ2-2, the full variable domain reads EPEVTQTPSHQVTQMGQEVILRCVPISNHLYFYWYRQILGQKVEFLVSFYNNEISEKSEIFDDQFSVERPDGSNFTLKIRSTKLEDSAMYFCASRATGTNTGELFFGEGSRLTVL.

This chain uses TRBV30 with TRBJ1-1, with 9 bases matching TRBD1. CDR1 and CDR2 (germline): GTSNPN, SVGIG (reference sequence). The CDR3 loop spans 15 amino acids. V trimming: 3 bases; J trimming: 3 bases; junction bases outside the gene matches: 8. As DNA, the CDR3 is TGTGCCTGGAGAGAACCTGGACAGGGGTACACTGAAGCTTTCTTT. Translation: CAWREPGQGYTEAFF.